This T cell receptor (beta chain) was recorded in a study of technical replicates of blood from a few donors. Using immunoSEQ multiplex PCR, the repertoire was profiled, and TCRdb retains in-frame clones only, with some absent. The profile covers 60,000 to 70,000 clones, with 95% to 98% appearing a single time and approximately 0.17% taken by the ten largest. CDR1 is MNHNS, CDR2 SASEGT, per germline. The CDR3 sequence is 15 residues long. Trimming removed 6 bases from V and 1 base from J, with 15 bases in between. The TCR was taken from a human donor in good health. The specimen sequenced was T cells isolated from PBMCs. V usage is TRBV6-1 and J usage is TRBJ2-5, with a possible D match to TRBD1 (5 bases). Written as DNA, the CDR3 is TGTGCCAGCAGCCGGGTTGGACACCCCCAAGAGACCCAGTACTTC. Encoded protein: CASSRVGHPQETQYF.